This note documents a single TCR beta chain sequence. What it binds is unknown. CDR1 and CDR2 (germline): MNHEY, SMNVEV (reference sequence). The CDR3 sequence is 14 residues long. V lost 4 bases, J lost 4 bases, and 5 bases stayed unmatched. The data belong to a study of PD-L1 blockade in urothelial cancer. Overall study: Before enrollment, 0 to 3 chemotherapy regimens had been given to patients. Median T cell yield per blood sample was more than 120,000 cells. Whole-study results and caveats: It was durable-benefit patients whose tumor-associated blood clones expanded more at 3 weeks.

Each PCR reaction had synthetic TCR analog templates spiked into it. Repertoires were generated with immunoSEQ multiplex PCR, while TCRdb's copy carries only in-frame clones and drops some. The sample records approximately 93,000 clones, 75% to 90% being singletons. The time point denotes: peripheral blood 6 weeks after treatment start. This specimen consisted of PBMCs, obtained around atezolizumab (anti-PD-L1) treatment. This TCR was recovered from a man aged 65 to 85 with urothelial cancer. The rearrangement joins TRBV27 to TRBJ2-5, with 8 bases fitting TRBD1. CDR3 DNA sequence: TGTGCCAGCAGTTCCGCAGGGGGCGTAGAGACCCAGTACTTC. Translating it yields CASSSAGGVETQYF.